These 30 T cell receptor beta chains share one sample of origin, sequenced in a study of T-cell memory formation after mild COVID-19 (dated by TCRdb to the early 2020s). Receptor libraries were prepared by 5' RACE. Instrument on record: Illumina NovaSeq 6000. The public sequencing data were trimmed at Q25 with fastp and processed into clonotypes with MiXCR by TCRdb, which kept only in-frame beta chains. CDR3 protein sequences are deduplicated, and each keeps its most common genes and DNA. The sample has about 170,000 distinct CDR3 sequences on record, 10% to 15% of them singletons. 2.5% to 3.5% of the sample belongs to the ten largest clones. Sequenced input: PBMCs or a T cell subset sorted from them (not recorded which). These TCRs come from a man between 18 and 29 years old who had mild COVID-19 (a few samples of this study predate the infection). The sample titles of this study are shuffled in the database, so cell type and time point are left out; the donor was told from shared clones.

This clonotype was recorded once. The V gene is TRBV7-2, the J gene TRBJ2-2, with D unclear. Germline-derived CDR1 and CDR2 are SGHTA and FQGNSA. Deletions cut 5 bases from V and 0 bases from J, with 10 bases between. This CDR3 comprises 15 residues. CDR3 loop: CASSPPGANTGELFF. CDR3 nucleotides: TGTGCCAGCAGCCCTCCAGGAGCGAACACCGGGGAGCTGTTTTTT.

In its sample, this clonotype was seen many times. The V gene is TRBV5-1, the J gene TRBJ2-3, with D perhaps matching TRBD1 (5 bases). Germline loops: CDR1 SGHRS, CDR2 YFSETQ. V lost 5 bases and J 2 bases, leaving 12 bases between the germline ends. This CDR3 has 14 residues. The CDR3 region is CASRENRNTDTQYF. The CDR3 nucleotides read TGCGCCAGCAGGGAGAACAGGAACACAGATACGCAGTATTTT.

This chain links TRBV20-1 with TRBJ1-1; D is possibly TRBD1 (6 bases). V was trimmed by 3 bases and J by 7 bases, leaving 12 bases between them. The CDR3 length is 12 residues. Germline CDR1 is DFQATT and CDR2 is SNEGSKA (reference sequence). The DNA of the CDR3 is TGCAGTGCTAGGCGGGGGGCCGTTGAAGCTTTCTTT. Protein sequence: CSARRGAVEAFF.

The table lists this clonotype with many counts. The CDR3 here is CASRPGQSYEQYF. The DNA for the CDR3 is TGCGCCAGCAGACCGGGACAGTCCTACGAGCAGTACTTC. This chain connects TRBV5-1 to TRBJ2-7; 7 nucleotides match TRBD1. Germline V gives CDR1 SGHRS, CDR2 YFSETQ. The CDR3 is made up of 13 amino acids. With V trimmed by 5 bases and J by 1 base, 3 bases remained unmatched.

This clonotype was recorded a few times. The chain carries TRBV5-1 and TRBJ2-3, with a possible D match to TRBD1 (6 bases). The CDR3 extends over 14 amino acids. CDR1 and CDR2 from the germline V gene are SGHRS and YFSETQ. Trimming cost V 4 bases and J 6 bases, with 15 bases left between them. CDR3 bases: TGCGCCAGCAGCCTGTGGGGGCCAGGGGATACGCAGTATTTT. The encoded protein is CASSLWGPGDTQYF.

Here the CDR3 DNA reads TGCGCCAGCAGCCAGACCGGGACCCACGGCGAGACCCAGTACTTC. This encodes CASSQTGTHGETQYF. The chain combines TRBV4-3 with TRBJ2-5; D possibly uses TRBD1 or TRBD2 (5 bases each). Trimming took 3 bases from V and 5 from J, leaving 16 bases between them. The CDR3 totals 15 residues. Per germline, CDR1 LGHNA and CDR2 YSLEER.

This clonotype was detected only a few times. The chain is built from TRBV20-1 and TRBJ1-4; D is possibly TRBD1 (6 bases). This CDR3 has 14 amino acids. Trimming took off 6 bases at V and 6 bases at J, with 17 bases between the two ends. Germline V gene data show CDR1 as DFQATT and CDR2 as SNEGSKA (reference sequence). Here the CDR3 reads CSAPAEQGYEKLFF. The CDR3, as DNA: TGCAGTGCCCCTGCGGAACAGGGTTATGAAAAACTGTTTTTT.

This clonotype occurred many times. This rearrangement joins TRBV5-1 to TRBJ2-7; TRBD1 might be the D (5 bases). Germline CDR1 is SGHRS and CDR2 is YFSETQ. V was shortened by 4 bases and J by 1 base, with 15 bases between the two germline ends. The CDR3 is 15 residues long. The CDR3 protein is CASSPDGQGSYEQYF. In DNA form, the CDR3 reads TGCGCCAGCAGCCCGGACGGGCAGGGTTCCTACGAGCAGTACTTC.

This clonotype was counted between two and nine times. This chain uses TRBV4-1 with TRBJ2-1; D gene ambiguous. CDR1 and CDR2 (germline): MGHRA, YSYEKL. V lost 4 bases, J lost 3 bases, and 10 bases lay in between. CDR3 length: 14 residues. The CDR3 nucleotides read TGCGCCAGCAGCCCTCAGGACGGCTACAATGAGCAGTTCTTC. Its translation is CASSPQDGYNEQFF.

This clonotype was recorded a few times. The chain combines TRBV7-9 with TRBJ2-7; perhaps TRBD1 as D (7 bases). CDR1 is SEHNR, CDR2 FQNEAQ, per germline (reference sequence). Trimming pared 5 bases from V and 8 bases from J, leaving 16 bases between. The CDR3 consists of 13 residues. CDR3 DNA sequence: TGTGCCAGCAGCCGGGGCCCAGGGGGGAAGCAGTACTTC. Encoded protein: CASSRGPGGKQYF.

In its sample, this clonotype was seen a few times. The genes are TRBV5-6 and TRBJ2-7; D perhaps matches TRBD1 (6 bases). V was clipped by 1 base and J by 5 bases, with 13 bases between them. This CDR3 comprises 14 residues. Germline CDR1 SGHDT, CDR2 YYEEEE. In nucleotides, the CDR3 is TGTGCCAGCAGCTTGCGGGCAGGGGTGCACGAGCAGTACGTC. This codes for CASSLRAGVHEQYV.

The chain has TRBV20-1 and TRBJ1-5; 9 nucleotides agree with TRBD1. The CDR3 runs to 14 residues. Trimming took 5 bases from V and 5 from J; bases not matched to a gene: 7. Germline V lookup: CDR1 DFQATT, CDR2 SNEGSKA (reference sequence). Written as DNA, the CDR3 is TGCAGTGCTTTATTAACAGGGGGCCATCAGCCCCAGCATTTT. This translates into CSALLTGGHQPQHF.

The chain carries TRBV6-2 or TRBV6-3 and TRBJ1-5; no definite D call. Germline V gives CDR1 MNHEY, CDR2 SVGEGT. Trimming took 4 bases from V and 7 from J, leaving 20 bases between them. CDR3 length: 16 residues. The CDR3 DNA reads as TGTGCCAGCAGTTCCGTGGGTTGGGAGCGGCGCCAGCCCCAGCATTTT. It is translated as CASSSVGWERRQPQHF.

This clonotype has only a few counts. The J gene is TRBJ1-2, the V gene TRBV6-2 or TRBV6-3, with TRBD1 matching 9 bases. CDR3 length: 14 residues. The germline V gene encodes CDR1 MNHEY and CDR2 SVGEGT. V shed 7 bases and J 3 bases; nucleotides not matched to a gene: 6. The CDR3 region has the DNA TGTGCCAGCAACCCGACAGGGGGGTACTATGGCTACACCTTC. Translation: CASNPTGGYYGYTF.

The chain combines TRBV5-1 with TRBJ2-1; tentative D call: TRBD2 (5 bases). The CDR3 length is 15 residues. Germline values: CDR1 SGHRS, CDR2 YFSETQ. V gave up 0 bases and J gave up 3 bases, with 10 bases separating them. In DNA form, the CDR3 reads TGCGCCAGCAGCTTGGTACGGGAAAGCTACAATGAGCAGTTCTTC. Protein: CASSLVRESYNEQFF.

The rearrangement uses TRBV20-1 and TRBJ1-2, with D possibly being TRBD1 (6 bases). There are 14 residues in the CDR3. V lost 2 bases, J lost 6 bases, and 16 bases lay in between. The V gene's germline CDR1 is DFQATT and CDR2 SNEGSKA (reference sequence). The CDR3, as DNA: TGCAGTGCTAGACCCCCTTCAGGGGACGATGGCTACACCTTC. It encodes CSARPPSGDDGYTF.

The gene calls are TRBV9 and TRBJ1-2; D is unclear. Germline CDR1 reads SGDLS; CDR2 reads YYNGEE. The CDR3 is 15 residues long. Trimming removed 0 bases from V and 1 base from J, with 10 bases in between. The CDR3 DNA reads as TGTGCCAGCAGCGTAGAGGCAGGACTTAACTATGGCTACACCTTC. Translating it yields CASSVEAGLNYGYTF.

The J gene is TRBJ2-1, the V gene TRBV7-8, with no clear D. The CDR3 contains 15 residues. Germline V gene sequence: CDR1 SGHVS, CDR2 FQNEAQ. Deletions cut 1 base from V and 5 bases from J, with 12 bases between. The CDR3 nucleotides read TGTGCCAGCAGCTTAGTGTCCGGCGGCCACAATGAGCAGTTCTTC. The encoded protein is CASSLVSGGHNEQFF.

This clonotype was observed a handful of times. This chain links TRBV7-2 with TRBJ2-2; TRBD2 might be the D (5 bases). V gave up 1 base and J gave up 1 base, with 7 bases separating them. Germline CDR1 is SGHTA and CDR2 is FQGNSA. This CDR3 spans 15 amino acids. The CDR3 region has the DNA TGTGCCAGCAGCTTAGTGACTAAGAACACCGGGGAGCTGTTTTTT. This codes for CASSLVTKNTGELFF.

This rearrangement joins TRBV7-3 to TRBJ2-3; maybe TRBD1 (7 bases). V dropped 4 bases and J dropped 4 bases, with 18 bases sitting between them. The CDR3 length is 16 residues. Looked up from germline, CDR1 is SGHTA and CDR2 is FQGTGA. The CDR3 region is CASSSQGGLIADTQYF. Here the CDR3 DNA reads TGTGCCAGCAGCTCCCAGGGGGGCCTGATCGCAGATACGCAGTATTTT.

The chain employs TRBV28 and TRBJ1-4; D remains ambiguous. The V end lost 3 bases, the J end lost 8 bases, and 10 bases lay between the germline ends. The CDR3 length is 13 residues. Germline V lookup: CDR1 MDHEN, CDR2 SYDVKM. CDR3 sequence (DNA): TGTGCCAGCAGTTTTCTGGGGAGAGAAAAACTGTTTTTT. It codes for CASSFLGREKLFF.

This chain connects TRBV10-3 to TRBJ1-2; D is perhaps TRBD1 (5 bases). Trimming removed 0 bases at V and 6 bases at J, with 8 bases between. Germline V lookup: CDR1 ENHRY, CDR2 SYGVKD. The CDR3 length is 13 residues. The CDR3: CAISESEGDGYTF. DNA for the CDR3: TGTGCCATCAGTGAGTCTGAAGGGGATGGCTACACCTTC.

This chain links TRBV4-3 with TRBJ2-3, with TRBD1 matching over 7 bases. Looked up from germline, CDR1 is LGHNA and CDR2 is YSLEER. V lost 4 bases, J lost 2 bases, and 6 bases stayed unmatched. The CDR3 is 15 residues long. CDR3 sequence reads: CASSLDRFFTDTQYF. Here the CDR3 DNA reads TGCGCCAGCAGCCTGGACAGGTTCTTCACAGATACGCAGTATTTT.

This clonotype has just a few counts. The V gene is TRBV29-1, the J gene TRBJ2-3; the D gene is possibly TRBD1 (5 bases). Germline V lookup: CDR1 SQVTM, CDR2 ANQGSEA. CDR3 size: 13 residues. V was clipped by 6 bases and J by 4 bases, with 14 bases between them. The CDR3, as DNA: TGCAGCGTCGCCCTAACAGGCCCAGATACGCAGTATTTT. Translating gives CSVALTGPDTQYF.

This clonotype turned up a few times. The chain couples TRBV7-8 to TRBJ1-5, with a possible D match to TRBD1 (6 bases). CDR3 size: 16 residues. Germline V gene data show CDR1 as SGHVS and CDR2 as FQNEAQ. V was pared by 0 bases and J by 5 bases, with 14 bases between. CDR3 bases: TGTGCCAGCAGCTTAGCGAACAGGGTGGTGGATCAGCCCCAGCATTTT. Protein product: CASSLANRVVDQPQHF.

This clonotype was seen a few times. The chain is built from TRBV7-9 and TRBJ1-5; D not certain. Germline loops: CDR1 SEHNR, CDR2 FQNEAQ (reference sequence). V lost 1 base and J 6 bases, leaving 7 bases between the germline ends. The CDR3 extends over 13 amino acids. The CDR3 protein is CASSLEGFQPQHF. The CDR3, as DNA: TGTGCCAGCAGCTTAGAAGGGTTTCAGCCCCAGCATTTT.

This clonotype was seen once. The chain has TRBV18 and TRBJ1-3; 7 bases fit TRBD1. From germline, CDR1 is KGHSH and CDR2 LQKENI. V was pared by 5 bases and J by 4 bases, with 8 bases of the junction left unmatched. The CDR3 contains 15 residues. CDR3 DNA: TGTGCCAGCTCAACAGGGGCAATGGGAGGAAACACCATATATTTT. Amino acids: CASSTGAMGGNTIYF.

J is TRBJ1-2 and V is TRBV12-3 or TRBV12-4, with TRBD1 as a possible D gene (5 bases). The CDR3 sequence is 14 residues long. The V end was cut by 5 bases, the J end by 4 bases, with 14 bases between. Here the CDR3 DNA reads TGTGCCAGCAGTCCCCAGGGAAGGGGCTATGGCTACACCTTC. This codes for CASSPQGRGYGYTF.

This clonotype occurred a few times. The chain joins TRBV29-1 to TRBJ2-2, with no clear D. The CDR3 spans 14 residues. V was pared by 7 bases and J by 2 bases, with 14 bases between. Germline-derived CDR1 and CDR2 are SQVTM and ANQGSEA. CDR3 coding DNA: TGCAGCGCTAGGAAGGTACCAAACACCGGGGAGCTGTTTTTT. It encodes CSARKVPNTGELFF.

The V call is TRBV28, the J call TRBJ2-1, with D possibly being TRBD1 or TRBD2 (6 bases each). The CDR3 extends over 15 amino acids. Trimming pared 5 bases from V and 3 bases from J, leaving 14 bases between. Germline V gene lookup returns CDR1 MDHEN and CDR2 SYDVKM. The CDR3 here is CASSPGGGYYNEQFF. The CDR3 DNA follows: TGTGCCAGCAGTCCCGGAGGGGGGTACTACAATGAGCAGTTCTTC.